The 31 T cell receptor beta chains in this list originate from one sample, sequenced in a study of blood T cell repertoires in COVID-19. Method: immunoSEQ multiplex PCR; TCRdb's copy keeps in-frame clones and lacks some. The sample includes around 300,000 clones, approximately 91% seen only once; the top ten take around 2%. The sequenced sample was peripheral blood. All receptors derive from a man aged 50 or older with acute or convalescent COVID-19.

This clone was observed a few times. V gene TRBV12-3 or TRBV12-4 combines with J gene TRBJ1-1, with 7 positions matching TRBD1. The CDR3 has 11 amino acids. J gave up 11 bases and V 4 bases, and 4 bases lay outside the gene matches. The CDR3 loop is CASSSEGAAFF. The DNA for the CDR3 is TGTGCCAGCAGTTCGGAGGGGGCGGCTTTCTTT.

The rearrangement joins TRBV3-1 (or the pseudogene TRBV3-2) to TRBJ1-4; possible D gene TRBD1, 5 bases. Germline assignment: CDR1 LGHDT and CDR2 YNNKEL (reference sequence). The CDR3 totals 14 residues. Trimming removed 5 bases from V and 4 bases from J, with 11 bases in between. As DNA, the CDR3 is TGTGCCAGCAGCGACCACGACAGTAATGAAAAACTGTTTTTT. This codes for CASSDHDSNEKLFF.

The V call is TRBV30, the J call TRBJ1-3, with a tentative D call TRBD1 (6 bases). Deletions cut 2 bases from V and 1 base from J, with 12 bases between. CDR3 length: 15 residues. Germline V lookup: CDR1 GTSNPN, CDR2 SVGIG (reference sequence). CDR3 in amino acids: CAWSLDRPSGNTIYF. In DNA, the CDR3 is TGTGCCTGGAGTCTAGACAGGCCTTCTGGAAACACCATATATTTT.

CDR3 bases: TGTGCCAGCAGCCCCGGGGACAGACTAAACACCGGGGAGCTGTTTTTT. It encodes CASSPGDRLNTGELFF. The chain has TRBV14 and TRBJ2-2; TRBD1 agrees at 7 bases. The CDR3 totals 16 residues. Unmatched junction bases numbered 7, after V lost 4 bases and J lost 2 bases. CDR1 SGHDN and CDR2 FVKESK come from the germline V gene.

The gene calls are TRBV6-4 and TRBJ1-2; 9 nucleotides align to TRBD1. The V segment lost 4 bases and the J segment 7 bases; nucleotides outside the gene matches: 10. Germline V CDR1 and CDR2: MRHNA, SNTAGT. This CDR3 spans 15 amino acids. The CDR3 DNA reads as TGTGCCAGCAGTGTTTCCCCGGGACAGGGTGTTGGCTACACCTTC. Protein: CASSVSPGQGVGYTF.

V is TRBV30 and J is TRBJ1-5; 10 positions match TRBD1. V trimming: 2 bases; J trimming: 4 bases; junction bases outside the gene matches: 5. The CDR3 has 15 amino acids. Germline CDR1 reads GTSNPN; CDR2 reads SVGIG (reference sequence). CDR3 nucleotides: TGTGCCTGGAGTCCGAGGACAGGGGGAAATCAGCCCCAGCATTTT. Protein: CAWSPRTGGNQPQHF.

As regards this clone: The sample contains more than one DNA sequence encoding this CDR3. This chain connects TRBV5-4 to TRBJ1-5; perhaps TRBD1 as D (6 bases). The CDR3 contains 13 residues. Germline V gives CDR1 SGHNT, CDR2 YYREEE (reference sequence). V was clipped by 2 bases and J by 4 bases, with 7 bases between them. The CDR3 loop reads CASSFQGNQPQHF. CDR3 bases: TGTGCCAGCAGCTTTCAGGGGAATCAGCCCCAGCATTTT.

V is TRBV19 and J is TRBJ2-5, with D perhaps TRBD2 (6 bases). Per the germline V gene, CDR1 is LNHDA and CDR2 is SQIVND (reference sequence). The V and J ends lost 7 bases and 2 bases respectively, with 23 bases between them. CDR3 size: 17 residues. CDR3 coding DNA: TGTGCCAGTACCTCCTCCTGGGGAGGAGGGCTTCAAGAGACCCAGTACTTC. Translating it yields CASTSSWGGGLQETQYF.

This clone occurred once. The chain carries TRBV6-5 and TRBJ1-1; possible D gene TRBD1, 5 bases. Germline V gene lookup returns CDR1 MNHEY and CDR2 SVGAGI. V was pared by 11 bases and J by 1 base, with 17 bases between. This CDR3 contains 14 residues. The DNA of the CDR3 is TGTGCCTGCTCTTTGGAGGGGCGGAACACTGAAGCTTTCTTT. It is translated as CACSLEGRNTEAFF.

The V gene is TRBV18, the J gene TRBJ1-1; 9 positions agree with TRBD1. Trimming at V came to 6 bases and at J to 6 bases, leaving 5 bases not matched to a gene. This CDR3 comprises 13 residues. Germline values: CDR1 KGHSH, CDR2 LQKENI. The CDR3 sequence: CASSPDRGAEAFF. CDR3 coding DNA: TGTGCCAGCTCGCCGGACAGGGGCGCTGAAGCTTTCTTT.

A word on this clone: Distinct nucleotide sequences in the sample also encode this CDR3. For the CDR3, the DNA is TGCAGCTCCCAGAACACTGAAGCTTTCTTT. This codes for CSSQNTEAFF. The chain recombines TRBV29-1 with TRBJ1-1; no definite D call. The CDR3 runs to 10 residues. Germline V CDR1 and CDR2: SQVTM, ANQGSEA. Trimming removed 8 bases at V and 1 base at J, with 5 bases between.

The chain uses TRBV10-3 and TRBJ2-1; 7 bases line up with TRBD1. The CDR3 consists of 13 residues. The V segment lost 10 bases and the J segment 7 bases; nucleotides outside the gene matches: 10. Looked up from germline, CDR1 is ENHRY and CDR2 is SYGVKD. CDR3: CATHGDSKNEQFF. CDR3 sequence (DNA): TGTGCCACCCACGGGGACAGTAAGAATGAGCAGTTCTTC.

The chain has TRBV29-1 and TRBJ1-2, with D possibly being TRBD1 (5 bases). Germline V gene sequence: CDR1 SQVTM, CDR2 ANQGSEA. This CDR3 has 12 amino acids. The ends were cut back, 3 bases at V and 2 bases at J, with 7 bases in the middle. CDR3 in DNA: TGCAGCGTTGAGGACATAAACTATGGCTACACCTTC. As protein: CSVEDINYGYTF.

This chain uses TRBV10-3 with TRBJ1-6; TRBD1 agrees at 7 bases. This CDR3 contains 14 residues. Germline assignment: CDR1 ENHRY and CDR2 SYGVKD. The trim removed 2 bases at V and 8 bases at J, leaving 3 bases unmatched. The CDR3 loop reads CAISERGPDSPLHF. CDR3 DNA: TGTGCCATCAGTGAGAGGGGGCCGGATTCACCCCTCCACTTT.

The CDR3 loop is CASSAEAGYNEQFF. DNA of the CDR3: TGTGCCAGCAGCGCCGAAGCGGGATACAATGAGCAGTTCTTC. This chain links TRBV5-5 with TRBJ2-1; 7 bases are shared with TRBD2. Looked up from germline, CDR1 is SGHKS and CDR2 is YYEKEE (reference sequence). CDR3 size: 14 residues. With 4 bases clipped from V and 4 bases from J, the junction kept 5 bases outside the gene matches.

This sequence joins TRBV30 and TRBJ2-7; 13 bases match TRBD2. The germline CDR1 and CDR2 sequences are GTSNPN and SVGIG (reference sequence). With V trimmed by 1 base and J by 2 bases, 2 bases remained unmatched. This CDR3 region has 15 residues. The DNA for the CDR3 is TGTGCCTGGAGTGCCGGGACTAGCGGGACCTACGAGCAGTACTTC. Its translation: CAWSAGTSGTYEQYF.

The CDR3, as DNA: TGTGCCAGCAGTTACTCGAAGTGGGACAGACACACCGGGGAGCTGTTTTTT. Its translation is CASSYSKWDRHTGELFF. This chain connects TRBV6-2 or TRBV6-3 to TRBJ2-2; TRBD1 matches at 7 bases. CDR1 is MNHEY, CDR2 SVGEGT, per germline. V was clipped by 0 bases and J by 3 bases; unmatched bases: 7. This CDR3 is 17 amino acids long.

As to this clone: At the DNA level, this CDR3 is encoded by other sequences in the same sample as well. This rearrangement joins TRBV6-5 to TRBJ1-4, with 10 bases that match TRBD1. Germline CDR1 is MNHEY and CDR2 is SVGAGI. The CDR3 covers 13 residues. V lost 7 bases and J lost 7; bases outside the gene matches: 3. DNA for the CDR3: TGTGCCAGCACCGGGACAGGGGTTGAAAAACTGTTTTTT. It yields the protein CASTGTGVEKLFF.

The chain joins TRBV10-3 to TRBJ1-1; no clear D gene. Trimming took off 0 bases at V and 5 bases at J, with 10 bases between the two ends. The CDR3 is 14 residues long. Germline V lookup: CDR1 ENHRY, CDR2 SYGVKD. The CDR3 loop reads CAISESFRTTEAFF. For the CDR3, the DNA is TGTGCCATCAGTGAGTCCTTTCGCACTACTGAAGCTTTCTTT.

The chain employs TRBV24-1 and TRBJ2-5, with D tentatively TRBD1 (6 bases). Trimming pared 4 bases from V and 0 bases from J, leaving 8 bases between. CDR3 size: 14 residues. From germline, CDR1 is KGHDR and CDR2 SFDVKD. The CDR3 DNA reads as TGTGCCACCAGTGACGGGACACACCAAGAGACCCAGTACTTC. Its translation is CATSDGTHQETQYF.

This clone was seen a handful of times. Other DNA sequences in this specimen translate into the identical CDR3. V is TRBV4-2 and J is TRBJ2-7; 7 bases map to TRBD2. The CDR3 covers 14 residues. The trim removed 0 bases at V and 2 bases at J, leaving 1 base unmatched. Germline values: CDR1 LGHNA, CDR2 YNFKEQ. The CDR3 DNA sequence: TGTGCCAGCAGCCAAGATCTAGCGGCCTACGAGCAGTACTTC. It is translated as CASSQDLAAYEQYF.

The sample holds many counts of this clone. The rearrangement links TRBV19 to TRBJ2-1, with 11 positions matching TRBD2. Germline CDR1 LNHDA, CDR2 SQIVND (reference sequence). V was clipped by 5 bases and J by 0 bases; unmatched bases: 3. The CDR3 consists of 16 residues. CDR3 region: CASSRTSGRSYNEQFF. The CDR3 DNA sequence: TGTGCCAGTAGTCGGACTAGCGGGCGCTCCTACAATGAGCAGTTCTTC.

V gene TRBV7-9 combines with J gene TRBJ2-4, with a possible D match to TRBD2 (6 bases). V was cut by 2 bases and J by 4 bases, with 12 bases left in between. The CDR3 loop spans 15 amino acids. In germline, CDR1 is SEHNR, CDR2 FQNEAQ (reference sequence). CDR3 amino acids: CASSLRRAGKNIQYF. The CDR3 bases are TGTGCCAGCAGCTTACGGAGGGCAGGAAAAAACATTCAGTACTTC.

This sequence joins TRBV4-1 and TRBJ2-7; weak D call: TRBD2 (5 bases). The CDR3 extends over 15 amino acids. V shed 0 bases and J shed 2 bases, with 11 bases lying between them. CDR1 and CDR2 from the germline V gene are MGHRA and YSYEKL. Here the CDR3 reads CASSQEWTLTYEQYF. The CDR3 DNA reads TGCGCCAGCAGCCAAGAATGGACTTTAACCTACGAGCAGTACTTC.

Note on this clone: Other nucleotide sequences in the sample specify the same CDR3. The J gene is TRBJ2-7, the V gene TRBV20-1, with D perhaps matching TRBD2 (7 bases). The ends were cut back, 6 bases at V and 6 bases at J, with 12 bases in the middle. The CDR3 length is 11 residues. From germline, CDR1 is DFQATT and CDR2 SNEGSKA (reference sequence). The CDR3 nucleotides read TGCAGTGCAGGAGGGGGGGGCGAGCAGTACTTC. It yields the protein CSAGGGGEQYF.

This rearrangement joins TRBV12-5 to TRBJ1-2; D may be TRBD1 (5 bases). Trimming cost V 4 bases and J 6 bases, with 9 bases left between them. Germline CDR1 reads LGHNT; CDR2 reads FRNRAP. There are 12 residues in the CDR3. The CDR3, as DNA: TGTGCTAGTGGTTCAGGGTTGGATGGCTACACCTTC. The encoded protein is CASGSGLDGYTF. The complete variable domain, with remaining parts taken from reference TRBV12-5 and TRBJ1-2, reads DARVTQTPRHKVTEMGQEVTMRCQPILGHNTVFWYRQTMMQGLELLAYFRNRAPLDDSGMPKDRFSAEMPDATLATLKIQPSEPRDSAVYFCASGSGLDGYTFGSGTRLTVV.

CDR3 DNA sequence: TGTGCCAGCACCCTAGCCGGGGGGAACACTGAAGCTTTCTTT. Its translation is CASTLAGGNTEAFF. The chain employs TRBV27 and TRBJ1-1; tentatively, D is TRBD1 (5 bases). Germline V gives CDR1 MNHEY, CDR2 SMNVEV (reference sequence). The CDR3 totals 14 residues. The germline V and J ends were trimmed by 7 bases and 1 base, with 13 bases remaining between them.

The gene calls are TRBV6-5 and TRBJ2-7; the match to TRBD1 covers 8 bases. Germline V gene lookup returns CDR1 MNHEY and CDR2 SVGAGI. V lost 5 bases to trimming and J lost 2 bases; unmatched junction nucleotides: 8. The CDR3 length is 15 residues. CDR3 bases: TGTGCCAGCAGTCAGGACAGGGAATACCCCTACGAGCAGTACTTC. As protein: CASSQDREYPYEQYF.

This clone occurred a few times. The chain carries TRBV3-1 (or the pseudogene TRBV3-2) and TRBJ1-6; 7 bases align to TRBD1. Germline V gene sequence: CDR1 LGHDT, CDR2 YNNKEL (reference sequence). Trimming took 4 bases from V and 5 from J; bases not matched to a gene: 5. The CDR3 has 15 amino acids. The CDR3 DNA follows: TGTGCCAGCAGCCCACCGGACAGGAATAATTCACCCCTCCACTTT. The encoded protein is CASSPPDRNNSPLHF.

The CDR3 reads CASSFLQGAGEKLFF. Written as DNA, the CDR3 is TGTGCCAGCAGCTTTTTACAGGGGGCTGGTGAAAAACTGTTTTTT. This sequence joins TRBV5-4 and TRBJ1-4, with TRBD1 matching over 9 bases. The trim removed 2 bases at V and 7 bases at J, leaving 6 bases unmatched. Germline CDR1 is SGHNT and CDR2 is YYREEE (reference sequence). There are 15 residues in the CDR3.

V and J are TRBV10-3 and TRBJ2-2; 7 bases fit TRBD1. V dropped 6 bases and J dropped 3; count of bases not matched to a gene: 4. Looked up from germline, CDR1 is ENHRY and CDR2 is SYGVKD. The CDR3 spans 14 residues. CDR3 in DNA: TGTGCCATCAGCACGGGACAGTACACCGGGGAGCTGTTTTTT. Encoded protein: CAISTGQYTGELFF.